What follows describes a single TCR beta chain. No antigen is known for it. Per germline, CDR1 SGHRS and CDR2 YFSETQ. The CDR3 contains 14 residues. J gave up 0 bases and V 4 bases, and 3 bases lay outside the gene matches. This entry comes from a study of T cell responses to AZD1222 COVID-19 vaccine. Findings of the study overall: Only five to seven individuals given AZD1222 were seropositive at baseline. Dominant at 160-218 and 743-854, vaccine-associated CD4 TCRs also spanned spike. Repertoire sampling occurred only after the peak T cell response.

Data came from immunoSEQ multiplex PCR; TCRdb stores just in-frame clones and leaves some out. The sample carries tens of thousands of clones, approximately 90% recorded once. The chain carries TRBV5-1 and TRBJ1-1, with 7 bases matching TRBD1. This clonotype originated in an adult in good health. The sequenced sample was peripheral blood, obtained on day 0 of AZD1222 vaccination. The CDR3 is CASSTGTVNTEAFF. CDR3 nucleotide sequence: TGCGCCAGCAGCACGGGGACAGTGAACACTGAAGCTTTCTTT.